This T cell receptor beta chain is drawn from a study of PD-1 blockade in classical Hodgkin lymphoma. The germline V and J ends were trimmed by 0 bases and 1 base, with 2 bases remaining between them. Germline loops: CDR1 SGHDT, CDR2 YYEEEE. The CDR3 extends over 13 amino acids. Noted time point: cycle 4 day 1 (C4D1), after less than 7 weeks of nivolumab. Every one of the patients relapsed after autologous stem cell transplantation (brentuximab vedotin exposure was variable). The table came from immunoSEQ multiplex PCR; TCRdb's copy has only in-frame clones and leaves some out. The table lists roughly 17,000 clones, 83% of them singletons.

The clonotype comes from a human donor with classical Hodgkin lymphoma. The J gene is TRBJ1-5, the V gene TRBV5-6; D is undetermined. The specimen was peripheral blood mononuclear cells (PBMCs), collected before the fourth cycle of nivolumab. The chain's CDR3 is CASSLGSNQPQHF. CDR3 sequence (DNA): TGTGCCAGCAGCTTGGGGAGCAATCAGCCCCAGCATTTT.